The 11 T cell receptor beta chains reported below all come from one sample, sequenced in a study of shared clonotypes between healthy human individuals. Here immunoSEQ multiplex PCR was the method, and the copy in TCRdb shows in-frame clones only, minus some. Here the sample spans roughly 650,000 clones, roughly 95% being singletons. CD8 cells classed as naive were CD45RO-negative and positively selected for CCR7, excluding terminally differentiated effector memory CD45RA+ cells. The source material was naive CD8+ T cells sorted from blood. All receptors derive from a woman in her thirties in good health.

This chain connects TRBV4-1 to TRBJ2-2; no clear D. The CDR3 runs 15 residues. V was shortened by 0 bases and J by 5 bases, with 10 bases between the two germline ends. Germline V gene lookup returns CDR1 MGHRA and CDR2 YSYEKL. CDR3 region: CASSQDPSLTGELFF. DNA for the CDR3: TGCGCCAGCAGCCAAGACCCATCTCTGACCGGGGAGCTGTTTTTT.

The chain uses TRBV6-5 and TRBJ2-7; 9 bases are a match to TRBD2. This CDR3 is built from 14 residues. Germline lookup yields CDR1 MNHEY and CDR2 SVGAGI. Trimming cost V 6 bases and J 2 bases; bases outside gene matches: 5. This CDR3 reads CASRMLAGPYEQYF. CDR3 in DNA: TGTGCCAGCAGGATGCTAGCGGGACCCTACGAGCAGTACTTC.

The chain recombines TRBV5-1 with TRBJ2-7; weak D call: TRBD1 (5 bases). V lost 4 bases and J lost 5, with 16 bases in between. Germline loops: CDR1 SGHRS, CDR2 YFSETQ. The CDR3 consists of 14 residues. This CDR3 reads CASSAWGRVDEQYF. DNA of the CDR3: TGCGCCAGCAGCGCCTGGGGCAGGGTGGACGAGCAGTACTTC.

V gene TRBV10-3 combines with J gene TRBJ1-1; D not resolved. The CDR3 contains 12 residues. Trimming left V 2 bases short and J 5 bases short, with 6 bases between. Germline V gene lookup returns CDR1 ENHRY and CDR2 SYGVKD. CDR3: CAISEAETEAFF. The CDR3 nucleotides are TGTGCCATCAGTGAGGCCGAGACTGAAGCTTTCTTT.

Concerning this clone itself: This sample includes further DNA sequences coding for the same CDR3. The chain carries TRBV9 and TRBJ2-3, with D unclear. The CDR3 extends over 12 amino acids. V was shortened by 0 bases and J by 5 bases, with 4 bases between the two germline ends. The germline V gene has CDR1 SGDLS and CDR2 YYNGEE. This chain's CDR3 is CASSVDLDTQYF. Written as DNA, the CDR3 is TGTGCCAGCAGCGTAGATCTAGATACGCAGTATTTT.

The chain is built from TRBV19 and TRBJ1-3; no clear D gene. Germline loops: CDR1 LNHDA, CDR2 SQIVND (reference sequence). This CDR3 contains 15 residues. Trimming took off 0 bases at V and 0 bases at J, with 6 bases between the two ends. CDR3 nucleotides: TGTGCCAGTAGTATAGATTCCAACTCTGGAAACACCATATATTTT. The encoded protein is CASSIDSNSGNTIYF. Variable domain in full (rest from reference TRBV19 and TRBJ1-3): DGGITQSPKYLFRKEGQNVTLSCEQNLNHDAMYWYRQDPGQGLRLIYYSQIVNDFQKGDIAEGYSVSREKKESFPLTVTSAQKNPTAFYLCASSIDSNSGNTIYFGEGSWLTVV.

This chain joins TRBV7-9 and TRBJ2-1, with 7 bases that match TRBD2. Per the germline V gene, CDR1 is SEHNR and CDR2 is FQNEAQ (reference sequence). The CDR3 contains 14 residues. Trimming at V came to 3 bases and at J to 5 bases, leaving 4 bases not matched to a gene. The CDR3 reads CASSFGRTDNEQFF. In DNA, the CDR3 is TGTGCCAGCAGCTTCGGGAGGACTGACAATGAGCAGTTCTTC.

This clone was found once. The CDR3 protein is CASSRGRRDRSEQFF. The CDR3 coding sequence is TGTGCCAGCAGTAGGGGCCGGAGGGACCGGAGTGAGCAGTTCTTC. The chain uses TRBV6-6 and TRBJ2-1; possibly TRBD2 for D (6 bases). Germline assignment: CDR1 MNHNY and CDR2 SVGAGI (reference sequence). The CDR3 consists of 15 residues. With 5 bases removed from V and 9 bases from J, the gap between germline ends came to 20 bases.

This chain joins TRBV7-8 and TRBJ2-3; D unclear. Germline CDR1 and CDR2: SGHVS and FQNEAQ. The CDR3 runs to 16 residues. Trimming shortened V by 4 bases and J by 7 bases, and 21 bases separated the two germline ends. The chain's CDR3 is CASSYLTKDGTHTQYF. For the CDR3, the DNA is TGTGCCAGCAGCTACTTAACTAAGGATGGCACCCATACGCAGTATTTT.

The chain employs TRBV6-1 and TRBJ2-7; unclear D gene. Between the trimmed V and J ends, which lost 3 bases and 0 bases, there was a span of 15 bases. This CDR3 has 16 residues. CDR1 MNHNS and CDR2 SASEGT come from the germline V gene. The chain's CDR3 is CASSDLWKDDSYEQYF. DNA for the CDR3: TGTGCCAGCAGTGATTTGTGGAAGGATGACTCCTACGAGCAGTACTTC.

V is TRBV20-1 and J is TRBJ2-7; tentative D call: TRBD2 (6 bases). Germline V gene data show CDR1 as DFQATT and CDR2 as SNEGSKA (reference sequence). There are 10 residues in the CDR3. V shed 5 bases and J shed 6 bases, with 8 bases lying between them. CDR3 protein: CSALAFEQYF. The CDR3 DNA is TGCAGTGCTCTAGCGTTCGAGCAGTACTTC.